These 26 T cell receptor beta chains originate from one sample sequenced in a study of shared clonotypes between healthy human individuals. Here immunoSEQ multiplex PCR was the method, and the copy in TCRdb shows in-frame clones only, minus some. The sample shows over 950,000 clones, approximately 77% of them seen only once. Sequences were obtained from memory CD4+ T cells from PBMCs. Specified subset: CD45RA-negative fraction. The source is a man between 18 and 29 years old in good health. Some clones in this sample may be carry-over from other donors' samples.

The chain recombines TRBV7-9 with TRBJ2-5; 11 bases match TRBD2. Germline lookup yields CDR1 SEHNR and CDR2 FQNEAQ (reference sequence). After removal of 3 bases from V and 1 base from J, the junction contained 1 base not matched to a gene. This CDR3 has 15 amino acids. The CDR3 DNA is TGTGCCAGCAGCTTCACTAGCGGGAGCCAAGAGACCCAGTACTTC. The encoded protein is CASSFTSGSQETQYF.

The CDR3 nucleotides read TGTGCCAGCATCGGACTTTCCTACGAGCAGTACTTC. Translating it yields CASIGLSYEQYF. J is TRBJ2-7 and V is TRBV28, with D possibly matching TRBD2 (5 bases). V shed 7 bases and J shed 1 base, with 8 bases lying between them. CDR3 length: 12 residues. Germline CDR1 and CDR2: MDHEN and SYDVKM.

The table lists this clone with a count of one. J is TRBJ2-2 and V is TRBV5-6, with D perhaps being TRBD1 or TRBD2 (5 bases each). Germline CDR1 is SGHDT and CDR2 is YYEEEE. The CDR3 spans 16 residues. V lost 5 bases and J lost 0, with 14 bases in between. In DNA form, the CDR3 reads TGTGCCAGCAGAGTCCTGGGGACGTCGAACACCGGGGAGCTGTTTTTT. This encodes CASRVLGTSNTGELFF.

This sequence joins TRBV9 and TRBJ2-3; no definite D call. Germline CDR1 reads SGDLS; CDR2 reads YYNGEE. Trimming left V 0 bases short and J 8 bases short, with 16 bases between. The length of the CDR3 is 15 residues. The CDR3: CASSVARPGMGTQYF. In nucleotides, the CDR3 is TGTGCCAGCAGCGTAGCCCGCCCAGGTATGGGTACGCAGTATTTT.

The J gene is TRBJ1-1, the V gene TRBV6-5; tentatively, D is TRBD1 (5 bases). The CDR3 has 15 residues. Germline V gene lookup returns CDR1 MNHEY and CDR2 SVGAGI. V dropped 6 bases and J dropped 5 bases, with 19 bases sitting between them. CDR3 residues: CASRSNSGVSTEAFF. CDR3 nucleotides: TGTGCCAGCAGGTCGAATTCGGGGGTATCGACTGAAGCTTTCTTT.

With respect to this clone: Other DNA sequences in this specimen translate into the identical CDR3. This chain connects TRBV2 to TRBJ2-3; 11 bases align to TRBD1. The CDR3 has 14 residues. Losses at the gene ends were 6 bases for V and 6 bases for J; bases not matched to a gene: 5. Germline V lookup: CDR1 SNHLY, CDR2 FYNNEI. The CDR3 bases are TGTGCCAGCAGCGGACAGGGGGCTGGCGATACGCAGTATTTT. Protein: CASSGQGAGDTQYF.

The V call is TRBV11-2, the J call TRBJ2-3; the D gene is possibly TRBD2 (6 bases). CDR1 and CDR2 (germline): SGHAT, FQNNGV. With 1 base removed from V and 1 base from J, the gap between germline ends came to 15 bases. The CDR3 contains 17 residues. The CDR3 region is CASSLAIKERGTDTQYF. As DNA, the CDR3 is TGTGCCAGCAGCTTAGCCATAAAGGAGCGGGGCACAGATACGCAGTATTTT. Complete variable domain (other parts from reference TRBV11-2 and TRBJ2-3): EAGVAQSPRYKIIEKRQSVAFWCNPISGHATLYWYQQILGQGPKLLIQFQNNGVVDDSQLPKDRFSAERLKGVDSTLKIQPAKLEDSAVYLCASSLAIKERGTDTQYFGPGTRLTVL.

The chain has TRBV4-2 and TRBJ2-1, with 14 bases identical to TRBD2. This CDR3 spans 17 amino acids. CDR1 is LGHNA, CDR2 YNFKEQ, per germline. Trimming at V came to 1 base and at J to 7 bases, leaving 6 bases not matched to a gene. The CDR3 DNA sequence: TGTGCCAGCAGCCAAGGGCTCGGACTAGCGGGAGGTAATGAGCAGTTCTTC. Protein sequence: CASSQGLGLAGGNEQFF.

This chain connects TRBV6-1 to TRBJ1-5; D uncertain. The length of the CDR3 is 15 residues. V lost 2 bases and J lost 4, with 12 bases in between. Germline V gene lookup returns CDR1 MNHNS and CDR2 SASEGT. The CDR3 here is CASSERTSRNQPQHF. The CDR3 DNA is TGTGCCAGCAGTGAACGAACTTCTCGGAATCAGCCCCAGCATTTT.

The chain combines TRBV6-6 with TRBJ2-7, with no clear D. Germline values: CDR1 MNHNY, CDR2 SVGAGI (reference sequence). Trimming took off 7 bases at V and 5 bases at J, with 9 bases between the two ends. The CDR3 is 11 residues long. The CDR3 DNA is TGTGCCAGCACCTGGGCGGACGAGCAGTACTTC. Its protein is CASTWADEQYF.

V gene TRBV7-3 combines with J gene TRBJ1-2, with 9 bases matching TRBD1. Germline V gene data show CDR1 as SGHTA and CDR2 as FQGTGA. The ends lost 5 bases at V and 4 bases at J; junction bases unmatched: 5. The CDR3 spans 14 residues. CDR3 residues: CASSKTGGGYGYTF. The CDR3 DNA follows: TGTGCCAGCAGCAAAACAGGGGGCGGCTATGGCTACACCTTC.

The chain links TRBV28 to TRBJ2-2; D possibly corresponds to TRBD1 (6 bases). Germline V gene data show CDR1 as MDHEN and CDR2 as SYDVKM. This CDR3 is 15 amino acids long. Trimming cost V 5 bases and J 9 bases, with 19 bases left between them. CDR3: CASSQGTLKSRELFF. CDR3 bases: TGTGCCAGCAGTCAAGGGACACTGAAGTCCCGGGAGCTGTTTTTT.

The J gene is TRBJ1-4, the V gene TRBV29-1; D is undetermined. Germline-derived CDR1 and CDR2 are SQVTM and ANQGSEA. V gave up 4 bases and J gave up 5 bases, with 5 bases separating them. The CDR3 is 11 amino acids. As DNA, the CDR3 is TGCAGCGTTGTTCGGAATGAAAAACTGTTTTTT. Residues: CSVVRNEKLFF.

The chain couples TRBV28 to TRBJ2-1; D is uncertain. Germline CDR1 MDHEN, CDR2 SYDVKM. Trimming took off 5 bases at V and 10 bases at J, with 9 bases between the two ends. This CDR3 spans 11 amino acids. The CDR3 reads CASSALGEQFF. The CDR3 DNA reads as TGTGCCAGCAGTGCCCTTGGGGAGCAGTTCTTC.

CDR3 DNA: TGTGCCAGCAACCCGGGGAGGTGGGATTACGAGCAGTACTTC. Residues: CASNPGRWDYEQYF. The chain uses TRBV6-1 and TRBJ2-7, with D possibly being TRBD2 (6 bases). Trimming pared 7 bases from V and 4 bases from J, leaving 17 bases between. There are 14 residues in the CDR3. Germline CDR1 and CDR2: MNHNS and SASEGT.

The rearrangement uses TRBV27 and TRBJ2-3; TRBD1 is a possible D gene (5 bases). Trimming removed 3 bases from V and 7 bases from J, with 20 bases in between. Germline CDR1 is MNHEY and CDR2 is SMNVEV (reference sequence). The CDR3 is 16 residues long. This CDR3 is CASSFIVGAPMYTQYF. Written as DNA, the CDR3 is TGTGCCAGCAGTTTCATCGTTGGGGCCCCCATGTATACGCAGTATTTT.

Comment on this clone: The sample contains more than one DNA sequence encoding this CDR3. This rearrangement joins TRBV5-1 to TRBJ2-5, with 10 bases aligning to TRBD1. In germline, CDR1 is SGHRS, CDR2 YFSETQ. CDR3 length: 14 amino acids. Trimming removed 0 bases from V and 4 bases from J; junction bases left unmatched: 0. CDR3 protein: CASSLGTGGETQYF. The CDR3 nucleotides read TGCGCCAGCAGCTTGGGGACAGGGGGAGAGACCCAGTACTTC.

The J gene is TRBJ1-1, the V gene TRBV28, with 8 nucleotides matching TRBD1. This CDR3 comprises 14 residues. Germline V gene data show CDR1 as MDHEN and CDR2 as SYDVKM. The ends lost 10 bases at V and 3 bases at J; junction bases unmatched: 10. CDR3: CATKTGDPHTEAFF. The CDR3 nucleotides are TGTGCCACCAAGACAGGGGATCCCCACACTGAAGCTTTCTTT.

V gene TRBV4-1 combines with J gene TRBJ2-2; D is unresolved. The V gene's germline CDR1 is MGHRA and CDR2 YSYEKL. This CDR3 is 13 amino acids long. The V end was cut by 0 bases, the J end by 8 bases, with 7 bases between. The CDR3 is CASSQDQRGELFF. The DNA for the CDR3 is TGCGCCAGCAGCCAAGATCAAAGAGGGGAGCTGTTTTTT.

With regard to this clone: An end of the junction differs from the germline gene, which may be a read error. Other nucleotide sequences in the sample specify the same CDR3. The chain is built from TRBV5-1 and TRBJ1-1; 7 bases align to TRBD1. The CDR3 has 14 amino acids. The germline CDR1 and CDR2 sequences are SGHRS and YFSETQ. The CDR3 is CASSFTGVNTEAFF. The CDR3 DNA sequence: TGCGCCAGCAGCTTCACAGGGGTGAACACTGAAGCTTTCTTC.

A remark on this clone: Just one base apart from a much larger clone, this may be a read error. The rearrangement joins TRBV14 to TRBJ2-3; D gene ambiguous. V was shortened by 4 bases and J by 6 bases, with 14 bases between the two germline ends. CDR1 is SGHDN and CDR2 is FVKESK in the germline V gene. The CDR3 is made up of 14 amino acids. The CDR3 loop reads CASSPALNLDTQYF. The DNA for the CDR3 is TGTGCCAGCAGCCCAGCATTGAATCTCGATACGCAGTATTTT.

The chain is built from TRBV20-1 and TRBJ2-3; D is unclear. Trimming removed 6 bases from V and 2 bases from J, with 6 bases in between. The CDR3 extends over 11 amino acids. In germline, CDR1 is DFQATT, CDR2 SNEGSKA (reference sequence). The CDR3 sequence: CSAAYTDTQYF. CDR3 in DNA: TGCAGTGCGGCGTACACAGATACGCAGTATTTT.

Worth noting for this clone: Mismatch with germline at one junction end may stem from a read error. The CDR3 sequence: CASSYSGKGYGYTF. The CDR3 DNA is TGTGCCAGCAGTTACTCCGGGAAGGGGTATGGCTACACCTTC. This chain links TRBV6-4 with TRBJ1-2, with a tentative D call TRBD1 (5 bases). Germline CDR1 MRHNA, CDR2 SNTAGT. The length of the CDR3 is 14 residues.

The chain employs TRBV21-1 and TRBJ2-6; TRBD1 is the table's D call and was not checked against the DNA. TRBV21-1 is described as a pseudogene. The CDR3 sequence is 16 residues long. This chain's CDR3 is CATAAGGPSGANVLTF. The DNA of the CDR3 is TGTGCCACAGCAGCTGGGGGCCCCTCTGGGGCCAACGTCCTGACTTTC.

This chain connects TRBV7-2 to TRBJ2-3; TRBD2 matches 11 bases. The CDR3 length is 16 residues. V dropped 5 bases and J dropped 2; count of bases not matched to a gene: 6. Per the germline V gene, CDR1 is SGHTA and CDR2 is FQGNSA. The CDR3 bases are TGTGCCAGCAGCCTAGGGGGACTAGCGGACACAGATACGCAGTATTTT. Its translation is CASSLGGLADTDTQYF.

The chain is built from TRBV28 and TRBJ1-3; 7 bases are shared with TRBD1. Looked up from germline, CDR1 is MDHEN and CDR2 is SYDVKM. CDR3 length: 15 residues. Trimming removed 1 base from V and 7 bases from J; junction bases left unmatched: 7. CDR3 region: CASSLYQGVGNTIYF. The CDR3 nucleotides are TGTGCCAGCAGTTTATACCAGGGGGTCGGTAACACCATATATTTT.